The 18 T cell receptor beta chains presented below share a single source sample, sequenced in a study of regulatory T cells in long-lasting Graves disease. The sample's time point: newly diagnosed GD, antithyroid drugs for less than 3 months. RNA extracted from PBMCs served as the sequencing template. Researchers made TCR beta libraries by using iRepertoire HTBI primers and running Arm-PCR on CDR3 regions. TCRdb passed the multiplex PCR reads through MiXCR, listing each CDR3 protein once. Among 450,000 to 600,000 distinct CDR3 sequences, around 15% were seen once, and the ten largest hold 12%. In addition, the sample was reused for a study of T cells in Graves' hyperthyroidism and ophthalmopathy.

Sample: peripheral blood mononuclear cells (PBMCs), taken at new diagnosis, from a patient treated with antithyroid drugs. These receptors all come from a man aged 40-50 years with Graves disease.

The V gene is TRBV7-9, the J gene TRBJ2-5; the D call may be TRBD1 or TRBD2 (6 bases each). The germline CDR1 and CDR2 sequences are SEHNR and FQNEAQ (reference sequence). The CDR3 contains 17 residues. V dropped 5 bases and J dropped 4 bases, with 23 bases sitting between them. This chain's CDR3 is CASSPPANPRGRETQYF. In DNA, the CDR3 is TGTGCCAGCAGCCCCCCAGCGAATCCCCGGGGGCGAGAGACCCAGTACTTC. The full variable domain, in which reference TRBV7-9 and TRBJ2-5 provide the parts outside the CDR3, is DTGVSQNPRHKITKRGQNVTFRCDPISEHNRLYWYRQTLGQGPEFLTYFQNEAQLEKSRLLSDRFSAERPKGSFSTLEIQRTEQGDSAMYLCASSPPANPRGRETQYFGPGTRLLVL.

This clonotype was counted at least ten times. This chain uses TRBV20-1 with TRBJ1-4, with no clear D. CDR3 length equals 14 residues. V dropped 0 bases and J dropped 0 bases, with 5 bases sitting between them. In germline, CDR1 is DFQATT, CDR2 SNEGSKA (reference sequence). DNA for the CDR3: TGCAGTGCTAGAGATAGTGCAACTAATGAAAAACTGTTTTTT. It specifies CSARDSATNEKLFF.

The table lists this clonotype with many counts. The V gene is TRBV6-1, the J gene TRBJ2-5; D not certain. CDR3 length: 13 residues. With 1 base removed from V and 7 bases from J, the gap between germline ends came to 10 bases. Germline CDR1 and CDR2: MNHNS and SASEGT. CDR3 in DNA: TGTGCCAGCAGTGAAGTCCAGCTAGGGACCCAGTACTTC. Translation: CASSEVQLGTQYF.

The chain has TRBV10-2 and TRBJ2-1; the match to TRBD2 covers 7 bases. The CDR3 contains 14 residues. Germline V CDR1 and CDR2: WSHSY, SAAADI. V shed 4 bases, J shed 10 bases, and the junction held 10 bases outside the gene matches. The chain's CDR3 is CASSASGHVDEQFF. The CDR3 coding sequence is TGCGCCAGCAGTGCTAGCGGACACGTTGACGAGCAGTTCTTC.

In its sample, this clonotype was seen many times. The genes are TRBV28 and TRBJ2-3, with D tentatively TRBD1 (6 bases). The CDR3 spans 15 residues. Germline V CDR1 and CDR2: MDHEN, SYDVKM. The V gene lost 3 bases and the J gene lost 2 bases, with 12 bases spanning the gap. CDR3 region: CASSLVGQTTDTQYF. The CDR3 DNA reads as TGTGCCAGCAGTTTGGTCGGACAGACCACAGATACGCAGTATTTT.

Many counts were recorded for this clonotype. The chain uses TRBV12-5 and TRBJ2-7; D remains ambiguous. CDR1 LGHNT and CDR2 FRNRAP come from the germline V gene. V was clipped by 0 bases and J by 7 bases, with 13 bases between them. The length of the CDR3 is 14 residues. The CDR3 sequence: CASGLVLSLGEQYF. In DNA, the CDR3 is TGTGCTAGTGGTTTGGTACTTTCCCTCGGGGAGCAGTACTTC.

The table lists this clonotype with a few counts. The chain combines TRBV15 with TRBJ1-4; D not certain. CDR1 is LNHNV and CDR2 is YYDKDF in the germline V gene (reference sequence). Deletions cut 0 bases from V and 5 bases from J, with 7 bases between. CDR3 size: 14 residues. In nucleotides, the CDR3 is TGTGCCACCAGCAGAGACGGCCGAAATGAAAAACTGTTTTTT. It translates to CATSRDGRNEKLFF.

In its sample, this clonotype was seen a few times. V is TRBV9 and J is TRBJ2-5, with 15 bases identical to TRBD2. CDR1 and CDR2 (germline): SGDLS, YYNGEE. The CDR3 length is 16 residues. Trimming removed 3 bases from V and 5 bases from J; junction bases left unmatched: 5. The CDR3 spells CASSAGLAGGVETQYF. The DNA for the CDR3 is TGTGCCAGCAGCGCGGGACTAGCGGGAGGCGTGGAGACCCAGTACTTC.

The chain carries TRBV5-1 and TRBJ2-2; D remains unclear. CDR1 and CDR2 from the germline V gene are SGHRS and YFSETQ. V lost 4 bases and J lost 3, with 16 bases in between. The CDR3 runs to 16 residues. CDR3 nucleotides: TGCGCCAGCAGCCTACTACAACGGGTCGACACCGGGGAGCTGTTTTTT. It is translated as CASSLLQRVDTGELFF.

This clonotype was detected many times. V gene TRBV20-1 combines with J gene TRBJ2-5, with 9 bases that match TRBD2. The CDR3 has 14 amino acids. Germline V lookup: CDR1 DFQATT, CDR2 SNEGSKA (reference sequence). After removal of 5 bases from V and 7 bases from J, the junction contained 11 bases not matched to a gene. The CDR3 DNA follows: TGCAGTGCTGATAGCGGGAGTGACTCGGGGACCCAGTACTTC. Its translation is CSADSGSDSGTQYF.

This clonotype was found many times. The gene calls are TRBV18 and TRBJ2-3, with a weak D call TRBD2 (5 bases). Germline V gives CDR1 KGHSH, CDR2 LQKENI. The CDR3 runs to 15 residues. The V gene lost 2 bases and the J gene lost 5 bases, with 14 bases spanning the gap. The CDR3 nucleotides are TGTGCCAGCTCACCATTGTCGGGGATGGGAGATACGCAGTATTTT. It translates to CASSPLSGMGDTQYF.

This clonotype was observed many times. The chain has TRBV6-1 and TRBJ1-4; D might be TRBD1 (6 bases). V lost 4 bases and J 8 bases, leaving 14 bases between the germline ends. The CDR3 is 14 residues long. Germline CDR1 MNHNS, CDR2 SASEGT. The CDR3 region has the DNA TGTGCCAGCAGTGGCCGAGGGGGAGGGGAAAAACTGTTTTTT. This encodes CASSGRGGGEKLFF.

This clonotype has just a few counts. The chain carries TRBV18 and TRBJ2-4; 9 positions match TRBD2. V shed 1 base and J 0 bases; nucleotides not matched to a gene: 4. Germline V lookup: CDR1 KGHSH, CDR2 LQKENI. CDR3 length: 17 residues. CDR3 DNA: TGTGCCAGCTCACCACGGTCTAGCGGGATAGCCAAAAACATTCAGTACTTC. Translation gives CASSPRSSGIAKNIQYF.

This clonotype was seen ten or more times. The genes are TRBV7-9 and TRBJ2-7; 9 bases match TRBD1. The V gene end was trimmed by 6 bases and the J gene end by 6 bases; junction bases not matched to a gene: 12. The CDR3 loop spans 15 amino acids. Germline V gene lookup returns CDR1 SEHNR and CDR2 FQNEAQ (reference sequence). The CDR3 DNA is TGTGCCAGCAGATCTACCCTGGACAGGGGAGGCGAGCAGTACTTC. This translates into CASRSTLDRGGEQYF.

The chain combines TRBV27 with TRBJ1-1; a weak D match, TRBD1 (6 bases). V dropped 3 bases and J dropped 2 bases, with 16 bases sitting between them. The CDR3 extends over 16 amino acids. Germline V gene lookup returns CDR1 MNHEY and CDR2 SMNVEV (reference sequence). CDR3 in amino acids: CASSFQRGGPNTEAFF. For the CDR3, the DNA is TGTGCCAGCAGTTTCCAGCGGGGGGGGCCTAACACTGAAGCTTTCTTT.

CDR3 region: CASSWTSNQPQHF. CDR3 DNA: TGTGCCAGCAGCTGGACCTCCAATCAGCCCCAGCATTTT. The chain combines TRBV27 with TRBJ1-5; no clear D gene. The CDR3 sequence is 13 residues long. V shed 6 bases and J shed 3 bases, with 9 bases lying between them. Germline V CDR1 and CDR2: MNHEY, SMNVEV (reference sequence).

This clonotype was recorded at least ten times. The chain has TRBV5-5 and TRBJ1-5, with D unresolved. CDR3 length equals 13 residues. CDR1 and CDR2 (germline): SGHKS, YYEKEE (reference sequence). V was trimmed by 0 bases and J by 7 bases, leaving 8 bases between them. The CDR3 coding sequence is TGTGCCAGCAGCTTGGAACGGTTCCAGCCCCAGCATTTT. Its protein is CASSLERFQPQHF.

At least ten counts were recorded for this clonotype. The chain recombines TRBV24-1 with TRBJ2-1, with a weak D call TRBD2 (5 bases). Trimming shortened V by 5 bases and J by 3 bases, and 10 bases separated the two germline ends. Per the germline V gene, CDR1 is KGHDR and CDR2 is SFDVKD. The CDR3 runs to 14 residues. The CDR3 region has the DNA TGTGCCACCAGTGCCCTAGGGAGCTACAATGAGCAGTTCTTC. It specifies CATSALGSYNEQFF.